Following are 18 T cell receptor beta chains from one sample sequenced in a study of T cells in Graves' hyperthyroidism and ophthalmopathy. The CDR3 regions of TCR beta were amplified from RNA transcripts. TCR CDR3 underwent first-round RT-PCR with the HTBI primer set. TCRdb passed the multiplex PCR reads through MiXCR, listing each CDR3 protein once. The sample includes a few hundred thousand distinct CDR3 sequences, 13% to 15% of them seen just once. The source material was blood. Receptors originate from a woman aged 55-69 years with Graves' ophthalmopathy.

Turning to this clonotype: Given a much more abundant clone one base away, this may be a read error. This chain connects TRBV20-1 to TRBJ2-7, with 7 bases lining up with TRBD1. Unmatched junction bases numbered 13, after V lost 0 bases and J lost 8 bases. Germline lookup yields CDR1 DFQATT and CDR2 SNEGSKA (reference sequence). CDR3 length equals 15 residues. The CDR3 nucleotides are TGCAGTGCTAGAGAGGCGACAGGGATATCTGGCAAGCAGTACTTC. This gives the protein CSAREATGISGKQYF.

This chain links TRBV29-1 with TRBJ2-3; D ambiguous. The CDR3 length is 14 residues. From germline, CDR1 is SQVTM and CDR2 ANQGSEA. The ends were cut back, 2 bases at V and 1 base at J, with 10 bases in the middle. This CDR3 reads CSVEKGGGTDTQYF. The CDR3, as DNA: TGCAGCGTTGAAAAGGGCGGCGGCACAGATACGCAGTATTTT.

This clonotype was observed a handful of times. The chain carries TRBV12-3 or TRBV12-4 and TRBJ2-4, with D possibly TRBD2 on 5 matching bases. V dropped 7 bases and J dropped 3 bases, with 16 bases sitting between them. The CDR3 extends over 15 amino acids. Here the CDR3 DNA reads TGTGCCAGCATTCCCAGCCCCGAGGGCAAAAACATTCAGTACTTC. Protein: CASIPSPEGKNIQYF.

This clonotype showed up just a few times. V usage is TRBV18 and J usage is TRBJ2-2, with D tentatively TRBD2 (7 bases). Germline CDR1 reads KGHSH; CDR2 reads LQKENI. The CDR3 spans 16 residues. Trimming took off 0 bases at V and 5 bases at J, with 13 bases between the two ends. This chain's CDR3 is CASSPPGGRSTGELFF. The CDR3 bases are TGTGCCAGCTCACCACCGGGGGGGCGATCGACCGGGGAGCTGTTTTTT.

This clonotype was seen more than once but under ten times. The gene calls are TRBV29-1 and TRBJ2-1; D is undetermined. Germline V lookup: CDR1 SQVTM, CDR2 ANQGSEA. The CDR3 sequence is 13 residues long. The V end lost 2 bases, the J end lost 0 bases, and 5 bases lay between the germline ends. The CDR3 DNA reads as TGCAGCGTTGAATCCCCCTCCTACAATGAGCAGTTCTTC. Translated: CSVESPSYNEQFF.

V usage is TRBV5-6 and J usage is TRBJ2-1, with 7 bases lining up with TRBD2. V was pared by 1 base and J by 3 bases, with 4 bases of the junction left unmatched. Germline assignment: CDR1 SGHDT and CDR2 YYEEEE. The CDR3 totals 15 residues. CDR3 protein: CASSLLSGVYNEQFF. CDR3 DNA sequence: TGTGCCAGCAGCTTGTTGAGCGGGGTCTACAATGAGCAGTTCTTC. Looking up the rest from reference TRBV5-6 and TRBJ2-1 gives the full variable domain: DAGVTQSPTHLIKTRGQQVTLRCSPKSGHDTVSWYQQALGQGPQFIFQYYEEEERQRGNFPDRFSGHQFPNYSSELNVNALLLGDSALYLCASSLLSGVYNEQFFGPGTRLTVL.

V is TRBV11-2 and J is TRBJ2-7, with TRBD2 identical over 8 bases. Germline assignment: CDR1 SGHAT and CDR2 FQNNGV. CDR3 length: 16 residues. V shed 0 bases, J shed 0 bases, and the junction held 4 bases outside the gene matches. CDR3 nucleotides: TGTGCCAGCAGCTTAGAGTGGGGGACTAGCTCCTACGAGCAGTACTTC. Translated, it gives CASSLEWGTSSYEQYF.

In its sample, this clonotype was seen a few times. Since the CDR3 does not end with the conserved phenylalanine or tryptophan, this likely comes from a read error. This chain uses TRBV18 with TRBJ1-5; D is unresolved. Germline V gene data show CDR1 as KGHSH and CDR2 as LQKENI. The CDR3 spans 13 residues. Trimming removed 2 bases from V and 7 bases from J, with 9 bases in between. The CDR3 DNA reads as TGTGCCAGCTCACCAGACTCAGACCAGCCCCAGCATCTT. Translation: CASSPDSDQPQHL.

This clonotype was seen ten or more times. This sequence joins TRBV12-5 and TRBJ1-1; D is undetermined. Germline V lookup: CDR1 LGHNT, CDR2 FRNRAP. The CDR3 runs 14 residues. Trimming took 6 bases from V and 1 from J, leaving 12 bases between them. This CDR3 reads CASGQKDANTEAFF. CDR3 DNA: TGTGCTAGTGGCCAAAAGGACGCGAACACTGAAGCTTTCTTT.

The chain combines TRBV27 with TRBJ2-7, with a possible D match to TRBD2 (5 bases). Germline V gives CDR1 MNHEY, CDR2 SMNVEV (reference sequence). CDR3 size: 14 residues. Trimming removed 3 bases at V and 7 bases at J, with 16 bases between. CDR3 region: CASSFRDPLVEQYF. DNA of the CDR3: TGTGCCAGCAGTTTCCGGGATCCCCTGGTAGAGCAGTACTTC.

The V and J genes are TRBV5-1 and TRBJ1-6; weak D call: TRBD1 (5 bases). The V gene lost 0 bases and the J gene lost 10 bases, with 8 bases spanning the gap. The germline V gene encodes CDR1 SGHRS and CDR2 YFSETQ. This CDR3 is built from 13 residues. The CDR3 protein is CASSLGGTSPLHF. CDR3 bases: TGCGCCAGCAGCTTGGGAGGGACCTCACCCCTCCACTTT.

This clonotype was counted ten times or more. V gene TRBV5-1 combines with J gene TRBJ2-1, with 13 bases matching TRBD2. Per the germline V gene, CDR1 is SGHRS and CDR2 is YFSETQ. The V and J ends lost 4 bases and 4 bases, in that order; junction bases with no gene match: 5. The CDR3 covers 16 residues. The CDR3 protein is CASSQGTSGKYNEQFF. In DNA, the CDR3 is TGCGCCAGCAGCCAGGGGACTAGCGGGAAATACAATGAGCAGTTCTTC.

The CDR3 protein is CASSFPGTGGGYGYTF. The CDR3 DNA reads as TGTGCCAGCAGCTTCCCTGGGACAGGAGGCGGCTATGGCTACACCTTC. The chain is built from TRBV7-9 and TRBJ1-2; 8 bases match TRBD1. The germline CDR1 and CDR2 sequences are SEHNR and FQNEAQ (reference sequence). The CDR3 runs to 16 residues. With 3 bases clipped from V and 4 bases from J, the junction kept 10 bases outside the gene matches.

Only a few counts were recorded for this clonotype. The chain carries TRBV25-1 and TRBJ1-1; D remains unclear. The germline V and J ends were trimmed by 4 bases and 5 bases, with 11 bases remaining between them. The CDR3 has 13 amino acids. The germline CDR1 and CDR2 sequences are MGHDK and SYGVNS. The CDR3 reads CASSGSGPTEAFF. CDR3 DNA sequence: TGTGCCAGCAGTGGGTCGGGCCCTACTGAAGCTTTCTTT. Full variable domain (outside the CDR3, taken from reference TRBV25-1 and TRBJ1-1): EADIYQTPRYLVIGTGKKITLECSQTMGHDKMYWYQQDPGMELHLIHYSYGVNSTEKGDLSSESTVSRIRTEHFPLTLESARPSHTSQYLCASSGSGPTEAFFGQGTRLTVV.

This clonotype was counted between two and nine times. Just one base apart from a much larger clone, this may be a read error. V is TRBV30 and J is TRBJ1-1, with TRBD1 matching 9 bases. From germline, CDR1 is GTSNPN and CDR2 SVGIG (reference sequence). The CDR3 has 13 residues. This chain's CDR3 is CAWSGDRESEALF. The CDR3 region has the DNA TGTGCCTGGAGTGGGGACAGGGAGTCTGAAGCTCTCTTT.

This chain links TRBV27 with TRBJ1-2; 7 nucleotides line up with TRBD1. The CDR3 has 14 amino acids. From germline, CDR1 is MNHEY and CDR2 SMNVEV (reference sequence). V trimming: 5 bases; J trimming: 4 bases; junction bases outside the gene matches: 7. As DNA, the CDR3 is TGTGCCAGCAGTGAAGACAGGGTGGCCTATGGCTACACCTTC. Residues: CASSEDRVAYGYTF.

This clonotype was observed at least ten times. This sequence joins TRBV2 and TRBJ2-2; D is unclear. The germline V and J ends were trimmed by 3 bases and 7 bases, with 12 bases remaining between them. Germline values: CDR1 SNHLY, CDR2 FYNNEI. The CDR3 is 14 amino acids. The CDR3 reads CASSDSDGGGELFF. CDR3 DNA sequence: TGTGCCAGCAGTGACAGCGACGGTGGCGGGGAGCTGTTTTTT.

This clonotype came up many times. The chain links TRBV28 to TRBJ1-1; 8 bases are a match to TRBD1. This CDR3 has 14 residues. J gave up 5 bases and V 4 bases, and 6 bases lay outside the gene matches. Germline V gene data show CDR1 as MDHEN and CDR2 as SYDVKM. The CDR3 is CASSSSGQATEAFF. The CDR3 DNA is TGTGCCAGCAGTTCCTCGGGACAGGCAACTGAAGCTTTCTTT.